This T cell receptor beta chain was obtained from a study of blood T cells in healthy people across ages. Broader study findings: A greater number of naive CD4+ cells and higher diversity distinguished long-lived donors from aged donors. Changes seen in expanded clonotypes were possibly confounded by donor CMV status left unknown.

The use of a sample-barcoded 5' primer and a J-beta primer mix characterized a second PCR of roughly 6 to 11 cycles. Sequencing of every sample gave 3 million or more CDR3-containing paired-end reads. TCRdb reprocessed the 5' RACE reads with MiXCR, giving one entry per CDR3 protein. The table includes roughly 1.6 million distinct CDR3 sequences, roughly 30% detected once. The CDR3 is 15 residues long. After removal of 5 bases from V and 8 bases from J, the junction contained 12 bases not matched to a gene. Germline V gives CDR1 SNHLY, CDR2 FYNNEI. Turning to this clonotype: Its antigen is not known.

This sequence originates from a woman aged 25-40 years in good health. This sequence joins TRBV2 and TRBJ1-2; 9 bases fit TRBD1. The material sequenced was blood. CDR3 residues: CASSRQGGKGDGYTF. The CDR3 nucleotides read TGTGCCAGCAGTCGACAGGGGGGGAAAGGAGACGGCTACACCTTC.